These T cell receptor beta chains were read from a single sample in a study of vaccination and CD4 T cells after COVID-19. TCRdb independently ran MiXCR on the PCR reads; one entry per CDR3 protein. Altogether 12,000 or so distinct CDR3 sequences are present, around 37% being singletons, with the ten largest covering 16%. What these receptors recognize is not known. Material: CD4+ T cells from blood, cultured in vitro. Every receptor here comes from a human donor in good health. Both conserved end residues are part of each CDR3. The D gene is left open where the match is weak. The listing skips clone size in some rows; elsewhere it reads once, few, many or a size class.

j_call,d_call,clone_size,v_call,cdr3_nt,cdr3_aa
TRBJ2-1,NA,NA,TRBV11-2,TGTGCCAGCAGCTTAGCTGGGGGCGCATACAATGAGCAGTTCTTC,CASSLAGGAYNEQFF
TRBJ2-7,TRBD1,NA,TRBV20-1,TGCAGTGCTGGGACAGGGTGGAGCGAGCAGTACTTC,CSAGTGWSEQYF
TRBJ1-1,TRBD1,NA,TRBV7-9,TGTGCCAGCAGCTTACGGACAGGGGGGAACACTGAAGCTTTCTTT,CASSLRTGGNTEAFF
TRBJ1-2,NA,NA,TRBV20-1,TGCAGTGCTAGAGAGGACCACTATGACTACACCTTC,CSAREDHYDYTF
TRBJ2-7,NA,few,TRBV28,TGTGCCAGCAGTTCTGGCTACGAGCAGTACTTC,CASSSGYEQYF
TRBJ1-5,TRBD1,NA,TRBV28,TGTGCCAGCAGTTTGGGGACAGGGAGAGGTCAGCCCCAGCATTTT,CASSLGTGRGQPQHF
TRBJ1-5,NA,medium-sized,TRBV6-2/TRBV6-3,TGTGCCAGCAGTTACTCGAGCAGGGCGGGATATAGCAATCAGCCCCAGCATTTT,CASSYSSRAGYSNQPQHF
TRBJ2-5,NA,few,TRBV18,TGTGCCAGCTCTCAGACAGGCCAAGAGACCCAGTACTTC,CASSQTGQETQYF
TRBJ1-1,NA,few,TRBV20-1,TGCAGTGCAAACGGGTTTCGAAGAGGGCACTACATGAACACTGAAGCTTTCTTT,CSANGFRRGHYMNTEAFF
TRBJ1-6,NA,NA,TRBV9,TGTGCCAGCAGCGTAGCATCCGCCAGCTCCTATAATTCACCCCTCCACTTT,CASSVASASSYNSPLHF
TRBJ1-2,TRBD1,few,TRBV25-1,TGTGCCAGCCCACCACCCCGGGACAGACACGTCTATGGCTACACCTTC,CASPPPRDRHVYGYTF
TRBJ1-2,NA,few,TRBV20-1,TGCAGTGCTAGAGCGTATGAGGGTAACTATGGCTACACCTTC,CSARAYEGNYGYTF
TRBJ1-2,NA,few,TRBV15,TGTGCCACCAGCAGAGAGGGGGAGTTCTATGGCTACACCTTC,CATSREGEFYGYTF
TRBJ2-2,NA,NA,TRBV7-9,TGTGCCAGCAGCCCTACCCCGACTTCTAACACCGGGGAGCTGTTTTTT,CASSPTPTSNTGELFF
TRBJ2-7,NA,NA,TRBV6-5,TGTGCCAGCAGTTACCCTCGGGACTTCTCCTACGAGCAGTACTTC,CASSYPRDFSYEQYF
TRBJ2-1,TRBD2,NA,TRBV5-4,TGTGCCAGCAGCTTACCGGGACTAGCGGGAGAACGGGGCAATGAGCAGTTCTTC,CASSLPGLAGERGNEQFF
TRBJ2-7,TRBD1,NA,TRBV25-1,TGTGCCAGCAGTTCTGACAGGGGGCGCATGAGCGAGCAGTACTTC,CASSSDRGRMSEQYF
TRBJ2-1,TRBD1,NA,TRBV28,TGTGCCAGCAGTTTACCGGGACAGGGAGTTGGGAATGAGCAGTTCTTC,CASSLPGQGVGNEQFF
TRBJ1-2,NA,medium-sized,TRBV2,TGTGCCAGCAGTGCCATCCGGGATGCCGCCCGTCACACCTTC,CASSAIRDAARHTF
TRBJ2-2,NA,few,TRBV20-1,TGCAGTGCCCAGGACCCGGGAGTAAGGGAGCTGTTTTTT,CSAQDPGVRELFF
TRBJ2-1,NA,few,TRBV7-2,TGTGCCTTGGCGTGGGCGCCTGGGGAGCAGTTCTTC,CALAWAPGEQFF
TRBJ1-5,NA,medium-sized,TRBV15,TGTGCCACCAGCAGAGATGTGGGGGGAAGCAATCAGCCCCAGCATTTT,CATSRDVGGSNQPQHF
TRBJ1-4,TRBD1,NA,TRBV20-1,TGCAGTGCTAGTGGCAGGGGGGGGGAAAAACTGTTTTTT,CSASGRGGEKLFF
TRBJ1-2,NA,few,TRBV28,TGTGCCAGCAGTTCGCAGGGACAATATGGCTACACCTTC,CASSSQGQYGYTF
TRBJ2-3,TRBD2,NA,TRBV15,TGTGCCACCAGCAGAGTCCGGACTAGCGTCACAGATACGCAGTATTTT,CATSRVRTSVTDTQYF
TRBJ2-3,TRBD2,few,TRBV7-2,TGTGCCAGCAGCTCAACTAGCGGGAGGTACACAGATACGCAGTATTTT,CASSSTSGRYTDTQYF
TRBJ2-1,NA,NA,TRBV7-9,TGTGCCACCGGTAGCGTGGCATACAATGAGCAGTTCTTC,CATGSVAYNEQFF